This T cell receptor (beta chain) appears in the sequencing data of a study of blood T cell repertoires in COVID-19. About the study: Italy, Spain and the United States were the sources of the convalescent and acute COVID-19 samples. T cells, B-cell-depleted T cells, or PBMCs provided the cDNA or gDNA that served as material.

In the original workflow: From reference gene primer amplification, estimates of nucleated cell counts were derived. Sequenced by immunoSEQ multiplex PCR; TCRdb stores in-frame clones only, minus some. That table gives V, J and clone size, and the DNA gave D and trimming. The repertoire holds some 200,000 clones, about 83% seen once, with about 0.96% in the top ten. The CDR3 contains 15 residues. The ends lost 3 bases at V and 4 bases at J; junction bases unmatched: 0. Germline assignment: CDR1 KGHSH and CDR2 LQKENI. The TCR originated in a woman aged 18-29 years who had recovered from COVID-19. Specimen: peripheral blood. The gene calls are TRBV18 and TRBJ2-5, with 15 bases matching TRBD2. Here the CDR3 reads CASSPGLAGGETQYF. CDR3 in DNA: TGTGCCAGCTCACCGGGACTAGCGGGGGGAGAGACCCAGTACTTC.